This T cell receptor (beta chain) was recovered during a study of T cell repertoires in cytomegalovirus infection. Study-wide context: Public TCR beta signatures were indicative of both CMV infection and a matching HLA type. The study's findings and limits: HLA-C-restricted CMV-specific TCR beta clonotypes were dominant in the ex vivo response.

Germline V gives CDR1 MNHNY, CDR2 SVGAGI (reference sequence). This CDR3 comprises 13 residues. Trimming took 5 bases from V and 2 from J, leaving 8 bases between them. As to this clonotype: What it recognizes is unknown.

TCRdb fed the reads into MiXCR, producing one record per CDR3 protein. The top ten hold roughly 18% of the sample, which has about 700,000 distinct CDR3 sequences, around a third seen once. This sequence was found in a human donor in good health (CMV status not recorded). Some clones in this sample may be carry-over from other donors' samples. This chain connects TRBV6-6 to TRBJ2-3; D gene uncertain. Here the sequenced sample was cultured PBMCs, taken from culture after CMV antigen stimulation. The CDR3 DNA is TGTGCCAGCAGTAAAACAGACACAGATACGCAGTATTTT. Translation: CASSKTDTDTQYF.